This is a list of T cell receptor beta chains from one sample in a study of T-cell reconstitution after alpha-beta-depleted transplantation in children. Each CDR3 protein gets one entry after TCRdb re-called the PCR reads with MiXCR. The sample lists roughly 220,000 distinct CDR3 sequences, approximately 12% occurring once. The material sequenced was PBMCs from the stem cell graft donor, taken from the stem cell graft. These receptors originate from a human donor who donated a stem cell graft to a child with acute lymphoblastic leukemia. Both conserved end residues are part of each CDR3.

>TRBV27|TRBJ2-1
CASSPTDKYNEQFF
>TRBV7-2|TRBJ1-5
CASSQRQGPDQPQHF
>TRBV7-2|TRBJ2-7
CASSSLGGGTYEQYF
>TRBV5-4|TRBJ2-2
CASGAGWGAQNTGELFF
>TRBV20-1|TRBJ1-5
CSIRHRGDYSNQPQHF
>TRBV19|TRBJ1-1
CASSMGAPLRTEAFF
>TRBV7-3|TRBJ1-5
CASSLDRTPFSNQPQHF
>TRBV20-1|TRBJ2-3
CSAPLTGLELGITDTQYF
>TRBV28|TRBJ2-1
CASSLWGQGLRGAQHEQFF
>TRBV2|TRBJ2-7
CASLAGGRLTYEQYF
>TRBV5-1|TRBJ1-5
CASSRDGGDRPQHF
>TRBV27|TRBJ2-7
CASQTRQGASYEQYF
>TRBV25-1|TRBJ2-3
CASSDGGQRGRTQYF
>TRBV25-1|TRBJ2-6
CASSGARGLGANVLTF
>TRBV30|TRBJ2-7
CAWSVGSVGAGGKQYF
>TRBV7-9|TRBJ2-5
CASSPGWLRTSGRDQYF
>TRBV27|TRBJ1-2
CASSLAGSLGGYTF
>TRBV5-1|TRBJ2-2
CASSLAGRTPNTGELFF
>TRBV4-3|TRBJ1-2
CASSQDLRGPSYGYTF
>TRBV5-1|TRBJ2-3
CASSLLTDTQYF
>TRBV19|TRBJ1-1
CATTKGNTEAFF
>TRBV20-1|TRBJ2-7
CSARYIGVREQYF
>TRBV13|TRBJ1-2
CASSPRDSPGYGYTF
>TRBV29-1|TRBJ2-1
CSVERGSSYNEQFF
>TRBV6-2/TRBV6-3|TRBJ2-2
CASSYLAGGPWTGELFF
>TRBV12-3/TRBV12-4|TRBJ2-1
CTISLEEASGRVGPNEQFF
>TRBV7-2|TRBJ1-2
CASSPAGVPNYGYTF
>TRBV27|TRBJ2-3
CASSLVRGGDTQYF
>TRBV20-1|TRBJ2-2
CSARPSGTPGELFF
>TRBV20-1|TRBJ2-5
CSARTGGRGYQETQYF
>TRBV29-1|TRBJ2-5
CSVELHETQYF
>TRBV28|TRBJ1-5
CASTLPGQGPQHF
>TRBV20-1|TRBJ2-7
CSARDGTGKYEQYF
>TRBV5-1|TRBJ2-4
CASSLQVGAKNIQYF
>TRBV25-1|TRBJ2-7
CASSAFPRSYEQYF
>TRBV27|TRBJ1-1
CASSSGRDEAFF
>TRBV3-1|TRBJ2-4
CASSQYTRDNIQYF
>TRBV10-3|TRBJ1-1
CAISPKTAGTEAFF
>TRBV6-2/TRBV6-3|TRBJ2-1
CASSYTENEQFF
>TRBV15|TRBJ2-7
CATSRDTSPEQYF
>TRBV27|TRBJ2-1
CASRHPAGVQFF
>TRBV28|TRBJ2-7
CASSLDWTGTYEQYF
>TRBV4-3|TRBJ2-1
CASSQGLARGNEQFF
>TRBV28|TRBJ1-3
CASSLRDIRNTIYF
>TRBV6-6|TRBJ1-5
CASSYLDQPQHF
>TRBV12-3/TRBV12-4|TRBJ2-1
CASSPPRSGRAVQNEQFF
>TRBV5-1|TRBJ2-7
CASSLMGYEQYF
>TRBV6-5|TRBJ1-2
CASSYLTGGYGYTF
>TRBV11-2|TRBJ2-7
CASSLDLGPYEQYF
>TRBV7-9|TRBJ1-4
CASSLPRRATNEKLFF
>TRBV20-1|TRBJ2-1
CSAVPSSGRYNEQFF
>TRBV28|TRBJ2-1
CASLGGSYNEQFF
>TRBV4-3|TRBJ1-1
CASSQARASTEAFF
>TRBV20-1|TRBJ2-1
CSARASGSWDEQFF